The subject of this entry is one T cell receptor (beta chain). The antigen this receptor binds is unknown. Nothing much larger sits one base from this clone, and base qualities are not available. The CDR3, cysteine through phenylalanine, is 16 amino acids long. CDR3 DNA is the only sequence kept; it has 48 bases, read in frame from the first base. Library prep was done by the immunoSEQ multiplex PCR assay. For the multiplex PCR, a mixture combining 60 forward primers for TCR Vbeta segments and 13 reverse primers for TCR Jbeta segments was used. A multiplex PCR assay on genomic DNA amplified the CDR3 region of rearranged TCR beta genes. On the Illumina HiSeq System, the amplified TCR beta libraries were sequenced as 87-base-pair reads. As for how the authors treated the data: In a later analysis, tens of millions of unique TCR beta chains were counted across the roughly 610 repertoires, and about 10 million of these chains were shared by at least two donors. Raw reads were error-corrected and collapsed into unique sequences with a nearest-neighbor algorithm that merged closely related sequences to remove PCR and sequencing errors. To assign V, D and J gene segments, CDR3 sequences were aligned to IMGT reference sequences. Each retained sequence needed at least a six-nucleotide match to both a V gene segment and a J gene segment. Rearrangements were classified as productive when the CDR3 lacked stop codons and remained in frame with V and J, and all other rearrangements were classified as non-productive. Following IMGT convention, CDR3 was defined as the stretch from the second conserved V-encoded cysteine up to the conserved J-encoded phenylalanine. The earlier analysis of about 640 of the donors excluded any sequence lacking an unambiguous match to a single V gene segment. In an earlier analysis of approximately 500 of the donors, a V segment was called functional when productive rearrangements were above 56.7%, and segregating when the standard deviation between donors exceeded 5%. A statistical classification framework was built to diagnose cytomegalovirus status from the catalog of TCR beta chain sequences. A later analysis assigned V and J genes by comparing TCR nucleotide sequences with IMGT/GENE-DB human TR gene sequences. In a later analysis, CDR3 sequences and most-parsimonious VDJ recombination scenarios were assigned using the TCRdist pipeline. In a later analysis, each TCR beta chain was defined by its CDR3 amino acid sequence together with its V-gene family, and reads lacking a unique V-gene family were excluded. As a way to deal with suspected cross-contamination and a sequencing artifact, a later analysis dropped 450 to 600 nucleotide sequences that were highly shared and had low generation probability. For each public chain, a later analysis derived a clonal expansion index from normalized ranks of inferred template counts within each repertoire. Generation probabilities in a later analysis came from a VDJ recombination model fitted to out-of-frame rearrangements, and those results were checked against IGoR. In a later analysis, TCR-TCR, TCR-HLA and TCR-CMV co-occurrence was scored with hypergeometric tests, and a repertoire-size bias correction was applied to TCR pairs. False discovery rates were estimated in a later analysis by permuting HLA or CMV assignments 20 times. In a later analysis, co-occurring TCRs were grouped using DBSCAN, and TCRdist sequence similarity was added for clustering within HLA-allele-positive subsets. Repertoires with fewer than 30,000 or more than 120,000 public chains were left out of co-occurrence clustering, as were five repertoires with anomalous nucleotide sharing. Imported from immuneACCESS, the table was reduced by TCRdb to in-frame sequences with V and J called. These copies leave out some clones; in studies compared against another copy, an unresolved V gene accounts for under half, and the cause of the remainder is not known. For V, J and clone size, that table is used; D and trimming come from the DNA. The sample includes approximately 130,000 clones, with over 70% observed a single time. Clones ranked in the top ten supply around 3.2% of the sample.

The data belong to a study of cytomegalovirus exposure and HLA in healthy donors (dated by TCRdb to about 2017). Some background on the complete study: An earlier analysis of a few hundred of the donors reported 276 Gb of sequence data and about 120 million unique TCR beta sequences obtained from approximately 180 million T cells. An early release covering 550 to 650 HLA-typed donors comprised roughly 300 gigabases of sequencing data and tens of millions of unique TCR sequences. Among the roughly 400 genotyped donors, approximately 82% belonged to the genetic ancestry cluster associated with self-reported Caucasian donors. The study aimed to test whether cataloging public T cell receptors could reveal signatures of past pathogen exposure. The study profiled the T cell repertoires of about 720 subjects by immunosequencing and related them to cytomegalovirus serostatus. Besides the first cohort of approximately 710 subjects, a separate validation cohort made up of over 95 different subjects was used. To predict cytomegalovirus infection status, the study combined high-throughput TCR immunosequencing, statistical association of individual TCRs with disease status, and machine learning. In a later analysis, previously published TCR beta repertoires from several hundred donors were re-analyzed and high-resolution HLA genotyping was added so that TCR occurrence patterns could be studied. Rather than drawing on any new phenotypic data, the later analysis identified candidate immune exposures from TCR beta sequences and the way those sequences occurred across donors. To decide whether each TCR beta V gene segment behaved as functional or pseudogenic, an earlier analysis of some 580 of the donors relied on high-throughput TCR beta sequencing. Donor age, sex, ethnicity and CMV serostatus were compiled alongside the repertoire data. A later genetic analysis took genome-wide SNP genotypes for about three fifths of the 666 donors and used that subset as a discovery cohort. Every discovery cohort repertoire had been produced on one sequencing platform. Both class I and class II loci were covered by HLA typing, at four-digit resolution. The number of typed donors differed by locus: roughly 620-640 for A, B, C, DRB1 and DQB1; roughly 510 for DQA1; over 600 for DPA1; and roughly 490 for DPB1. Four to six DR-DQ haplotypes were handled as single units for association and clustering because linkage in the cohort was strong. On average, around 240,000 unique TCR beta nucleotide sequences were sequenced per donor among about 400 genotyped donors of the cohort, with 15% to 20% of those sequences being non-productive.

In total, approximately 690 healthy bone marrow donors made up the cohort. At the time of sampling, all cohort members were nominally healthy, though unrecorded immune exposures were likely present. The donor tested CMV seronegative and was one of the 352 seronegative cohort members. Every donor gave a peripheral blood sample, and the peripheral blood mononuclear cells from that sample were used for TCR beta sequencing. The Qiagen DNeasy Blood Extraction Kit was used to extract genomic DNA from the blood cell samples. General conclusions and limits of the study: The earlier analysis of nearly 600 of the donors excluded some 15 rarely observed V segments, including chromosome 9 orphons, because counts were too low. The presence/absence analyses assumed that sequencing depth was roughly uniform across donors, and that assumption may not be true. Most TCR sequences were observed very rarely across donors, whereas some public TCRs were present in many individuals. The cohort was sequenced for TCR beta chains only, and without alpha or paired-chain data the features that could be detected were limited. A total of about 150 TCR beta chains were listed by the study as associated with cytomegalovirus. The classifier was reported to diagnose cytomegalovirus status with high specificity and sensitivity in both the original cohort and the validation cohort. A later genetic analysis associated a missense DCLRE1C variant with V-gene and J-gene trimming of TCR beta chains, and an independent cohort replicated the association. Broadly in line with IMGT annotations, most TCR beta V segments showed up in productive rearrangements about 87% or about 30% of the time in an earlier analysis of about 500 of the donors. When HLA alleles, especially DR and DQ, strongly co-occurred, attributing TCR associations to individual alleles was difficult. Because the 87-base-pair reads could not distinguish some IMGT-functional V segments, including TRBV6-2 and TRBV6-3, those segments were excluded. Three of the identified cytomegalovirus-associated TCR beta chains were confirmed in vitro to be specific for cytomegalovirus antigens. A later analysis reported that several top co-occurrence clusters appeared linked to parvovirus B19, influenza, CMV and Epstein-Barr virus. In a later analysis, the rate of TCR association differed among HLA loci, with DRB1 alleles having the most associated TCRs and HLA-C alleles having the fewest. HLA typing was unavailable for some donors at each locus, so association tests used only the typed subset. Specific HLA alleles were associated with over 15,000 TCR beta sequences at a false discovery rate of 0.05 in a later analysis. CMV serostatus was the only immune exposure information available for the cohort. A later analysis found that HLA-associated TCR beta chains were more clonally expanded and had lower generation probabilities than equally common non-associated chains. A later genetic analysis reported fewer N-insertions in productive TCRs among donors in an Asian-associated ancestry cluster than the roughly 650-donor mean. A further reported finding was that TCR beta sequences accurately predicted the HLA-A and HLA-B alleles for most subjects in the first cohort. A group of highly shared sequence variants was considered likely to be a technical artifact of the sequencing pipeline. Correlated functional status among segregating V segments might be attributable to linkage disequilibrium, but an unknown experimental factor could not be ruled out. The authors suggested that the approach could potentially be extended to other disease states and immunological phenotypes. According to a later analysis, most CMV-associated TCR beta chains appeared to be HLA-restricted, and the HLA associations seemed to be driven largely by CMV exposure.

What was sequenced was PBMCs. Rearrangement joined TRBV1 to TRBJ1-5; the table gives TRBD1 as D, unverified against the DNA. TRBV1 is an annotated pseudogene. This clonotype originated in a man aged 25 to 40 in good health and CMV-seronegative. The nucleotide sequence is given as TGCACCAGCAGCCAAGATATTGGGTGCAGGCAGCAGCCCCAGCATTTT. It is translated as CTSSQDIGCRQQPQHF.